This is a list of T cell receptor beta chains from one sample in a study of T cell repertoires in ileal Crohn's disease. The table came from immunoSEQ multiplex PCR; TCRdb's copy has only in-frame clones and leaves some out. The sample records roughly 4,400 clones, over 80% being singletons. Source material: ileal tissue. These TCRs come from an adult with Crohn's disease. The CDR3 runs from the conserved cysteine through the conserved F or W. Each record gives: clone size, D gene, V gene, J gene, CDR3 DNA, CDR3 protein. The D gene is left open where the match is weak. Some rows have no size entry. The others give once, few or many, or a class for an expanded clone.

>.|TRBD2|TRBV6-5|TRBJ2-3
TGTGCCAGCAGTTTTGACGGGAGGGCCAGAGATACGCAGTATTTT
CASSFDGRARDTQYF
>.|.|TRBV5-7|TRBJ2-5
TGTGCCAGCAGCTTGGAGGGAGAGACCCAGTACTTC
CASSLEGETQYF
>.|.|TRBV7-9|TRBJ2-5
TGTGCCAGCAGCCTCGACTTAATGAGGGAGTACTTC
CASSLDLMREYF
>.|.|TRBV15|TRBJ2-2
TGTGCCACCAGCAGAGATCTAGGAGCCCGGGAGCTGTTTTTT
CATSRDLGARELFF
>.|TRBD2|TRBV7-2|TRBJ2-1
TGTGCCAGCAGCTTAGGGGAGCGGGAGTATAATGAGCAGTTCTTC
CASSLGEREYNEQFF
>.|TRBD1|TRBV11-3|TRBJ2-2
TGTGCCAGCAGCTCCGGGACAGGGTACACCGGGGAGCTGTTTTTT
CASSSGTGYTGELFF
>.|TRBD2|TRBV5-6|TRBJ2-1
TGTGCCAGCAGCTTCCGGGAGGGAGGGGAGCAGTTCTTC
CASSFREGGEQFF
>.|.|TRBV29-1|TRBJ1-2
TGCAGCGTTACCCGAGGAGATGGGTCTAACTATGGCTACACCTTC
CSVTRGDGSNYGYTF
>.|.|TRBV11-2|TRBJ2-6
TGTGCCAGCAGCTTGGGGGCTGGGGCCAACGTCCTGACTTTC
CASSLGAGANVLTF
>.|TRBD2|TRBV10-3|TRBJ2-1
TGTGCCACCGGACTAGCAGGCAATGAGCAGTTCTTC
CATGLAGNEQFF
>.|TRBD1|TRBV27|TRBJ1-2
TGTGCCAGCAGTTGGTCACAGGGGGCCTCCTATGGCTACACCTTC
CASSWSQGASYGYTF
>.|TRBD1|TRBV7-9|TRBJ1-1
TGTGCCAGCAGCACGACAGGGAGGAACACTGAAGCTTTCTTT
CASSTTGRNTEAFF
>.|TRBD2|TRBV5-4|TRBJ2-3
TGTGCCAGCAGCTTGGGGGGGACTAGCGGACTAGATACGCAGTATTTT
CASSLGGTSGLDTQYF
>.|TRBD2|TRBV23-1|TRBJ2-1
TGCGCCAGCAGTCAATCGAGAATAGCGGGGGCCTACAATGAGCAGTTCTTC
CASSQSRIAGAYNEQFF
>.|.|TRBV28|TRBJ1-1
TGTGCCAGCAGTTTACAGGGTAGCGTGAACACTGAAGCTTTCTTT
CASSLQGSVNTEAFF
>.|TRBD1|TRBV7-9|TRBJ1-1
TGTGCCAGCAGCGCAGGGGGGCAGGCCTCTGAAGCTTTCTTT
CASSAGGQASEAFF
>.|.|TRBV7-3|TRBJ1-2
TGTGCCAGCAGCTTACAGGGACGCTATGGCTACACCTTC
CASSLQGRYGYTF
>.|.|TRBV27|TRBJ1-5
TGTGCCAGCAGAACGACGGTTAGTAATCAGCCCCAGCATTTT
CASRTTVSNQPQHF
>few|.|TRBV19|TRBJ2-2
TGTGCCAGTAGTCAGAACACCGGGGAGCTGTTTTTT
CASSQNTGELFF
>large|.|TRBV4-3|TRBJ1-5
TGCGCCAGCAGCCAAGGCGCGACAATCGGCAATCAGCCCCAGCATTTT
CASSQGATIGNQPQHF
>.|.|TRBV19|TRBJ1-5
TGTGCCAGTAGCCCCCGTGGGTCCTATAGCAATCAGCCCCAGCATTTT
CASSPRGSYSNQPQHF
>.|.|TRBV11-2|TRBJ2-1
TGTGCCAGCAGCTTATATGGGAGCGAGAATGAGCAGTTCTTC
CASSLYGSENEQFF
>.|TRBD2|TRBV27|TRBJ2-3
TGTGCCAGCTCGGGACTAGCGGGGGCAGATACGCAGTATTTT
CASSGLAGADTQYF
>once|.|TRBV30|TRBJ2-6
TGTGCCTGGAAAATCCAAGCCGGGGCCAACGTCCTGACTTTC
CAWKIQAGANVLTF
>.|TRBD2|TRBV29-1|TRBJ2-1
TGCAGCGTTCTTAGGACTAGCGGGATGGATGAGCAGTTCTTC
CSVLRTSGMDEQFF
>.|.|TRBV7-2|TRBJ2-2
TGTGCCAGCAGCGCTTCGGAGCGGCGGGCAGACACCGGGGAGCTGTTTTTT
CASSASERRADTGELFF
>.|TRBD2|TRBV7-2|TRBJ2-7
TGTGCCAGCAGCTTAAAGGTGGCTAGCGGGGCTTCCTACGAGCAGTACTTC
CASSLKVASGASYEQYF
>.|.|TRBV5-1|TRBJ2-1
TGCGCCAGCAGCTTGGAGCCTCGGAGCTCCTACAATGAGCAGTTCTTC
CASSLEPRSSYNEQFF
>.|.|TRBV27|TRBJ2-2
TGTGCCAGCACCGGACGGCAGAGGGGCACCGGGGAGCTGTTTTTT
CASTGRQRGTGELFF
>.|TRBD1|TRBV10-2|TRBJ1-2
TGCGCCAGCAGTGAGTCATCGAGGGGGCAAGGCTACACCTTC
CASSESSRGQGYTF
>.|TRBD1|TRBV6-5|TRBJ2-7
TGTGCCAGCGGAGGGACAGGGAGCTCCTACGAGCAGTACTTC
CASGGTGSSYEQYF
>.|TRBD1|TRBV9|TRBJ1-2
TGTGCCAGCAGCGTAGGGACAGGAAACTATGGCTACACCTTC
CASSVGTGNYGYTF
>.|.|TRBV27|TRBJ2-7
TGTGCCAGCAGTCGGATGGCCGACTACGAGCAGTACTTC
CASSRMADYEQYF
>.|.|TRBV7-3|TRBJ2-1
TGTGCCAGCAGCTTAAATGGGGACCCCTACAATGAGCAGTTCTTC
CASSLNGDPYNEQFF
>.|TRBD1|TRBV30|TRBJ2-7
TGTGCCTGGAGTCCGAACCCCCGACAGGGCAAGGAGCAGTACTTC
CAWSPNPRQGKEQYF